This T cell receptor (beta chain) was documented in a study of immune cell composition in non-small cell lung cancer (dated by TCRdb to 2016 to 2017). About the full investigation: Histologic subtype, mainly lung adenocarcinoma or squamous cell carcinoma, was assigned on the basis of H&E together with p63, CK5, Napsin A and TTF-1 immunohistochemistry. Adaptive Biotechnologies TCR-beta sequencing was carried out on approximately 34 paired NSCLC tumour and non-adjacent lung specimens, as well as on roughly 28 tumour-only specimens. For supplementary cohort #1, made up of under 12 lung adenocarcinoma cases, paired tumour/lung TCR-beta sequencing was done and TIL populations were generated so that tumour reactivity could be assessed. Several tumour specimens with TCR-beta data were of rare histological subtypes and were excluded from the subtype comparisons.

Normal lung samples came from the same patient and were non-adjacent lung tissue collected as far from the tumour as possible, with a minimum distance of 3 cm. Genomic DNA was isolated with the QIAamp DNA kit from frozen aliquots of single-cell suspensions that had not been sorted. Tissues arrived within 2 hours of resection and were immediately processed into single-cell suspensions. Tissue was broken up mechanically, digested enzymatically with DNase I, collagenase I and hyaluronidase for roughly 30 minutes at 37 degrees C, and then filtered and RBC-lysed. Points the paper makes about the study in general: The reactivity cohort contained only 10 cases, and the tumour-reactive clones were not shown to have sequences in common with the dominant in vivo tumour-associated clones. No significant correlation was found between tumour TCR-beta clonality and smoking pack-years. Across under 11 adenocarcinoma cases, TIL tumour reactivity correlated strongly with maximal tumour-associated clone frequency but not with overall clonality. Tumour-associated clones >0.5% were found in nearly half of NSCLC cases, namely in around 36% of adenocarcinomas versus around 75% of squamous carcinomas.

Remarks on this clone: It lacks a known antigen. Per-base qualities were not stored, and no clone one base away is much larger.

TCR-beta CDR3 regions were amplified from genomic DNA by a two-step multiplex PCR, with the second step adding Illumina-compatible adaptors. As a commercial immunoSEQ service, TCR-beta immunosequencing was carried out on an Illumina platform. From the authors' description of their analysis: Two measures summarised the repertoires: productive clonality, and Top 10 Clones, meaning the percentage of T-cell templates coming from the ten most frequent sequences. Productive clonality had a range of 0 to 1, where 1 means a monoclonal population. Sequences comprising at least 0.1% of tumour T-cell templates but absent from matched non-adjacent lung were defined as tumour-associated clones and were identified via log10 scatter plots. Analyses were done in GraphPad Prism7 and R, with Student's t-tests for two-group comparisons, ANOVA for stages, and linear regression for relationships. In TCRdb, the immuneACCESS table is reduced to in-frame sequences with V and J assigned. These tables do not hold every clone; where another copy was compared, an unresolved V gene accounts for under half, and the others remain unexplained. The V and J calls and clone size come from that table; D and trimming were worked out from the DNA. Counted in this sample were just over 3,500 clones; around 80% of them appeared once. The top ten clonotypes cover around a tenth of the sample.

Ends trimmed: V by 3 bases, J by 4 bases; bases unmatched to a gene: 9. CDR3 length: 16 amino acids, cysteine to phenylalanine. Kept here is only the CDR3 DNA, which spans 48 bases and is read in frame from base 1. The germline V gene supplies CDR1 LGHNA and CDR2 YNFKEQ. Sequencing was performed on non-adjacent lung tissue. The chain uses TRBV4-2 and TRBJ1-2, with TRBD1 identical over 9 junction bases. This sequence originates from a human donor with non-small cell lung cancer. The sequenced DNA is TGTGCCAGCAGCCACCCCGGACAGGGGCGTTCCTATGGCTACACCTTC. Its amino acids are CASSHPGQGRSYGYTF.